This TCR beta chain was obtained from a study of blood T cell repertoires in COVID-19. Overall study: Sites in the United States, Italy and Spain provided acute and convalescent COVID-19 samples. From T cells, B-cell-depleted T cells, or PBMCs came the material, which was cDNA or gDNA.

Here immunoSEQ multiplex PCR was the method, and the copy in TCRdb shows in-frame clones only, minus some. This table holds almost 7,000 clones, roughly 88% found once. The sequence was collected from a human donor in a cohort sampled during active COVID-19. Specimen: peripheral blood.

The DNA of the CDR3 is TGCGCCAGCAGCTTGACAGCCACCGGAGGCACTGAAGCTTTCTTT. Its protein product is CASSLTATGGTEAFF. V usage is TRBV5-1 and J usage is TRBJ1-1, with D uncertain. The germline CDR1 and CDR2 sequences are SGHRS and YFSETQ. The germline V and J ends were trimmed by 1 base and 4 bases, with 14 bases remaining between them. CDR3 size: 15 residues.